This note documents a single T cell receptor (beta chain) sequence. Its target is unknown. This specimen comes from a study of blood T cells in healthy people across ages. Study-wide results and caveats: Fewer expanded clones and more diversity marked long-lived versus aged donors.

The ends were cut back, 4 bases at V and 4 bases at J, with 13 bases in the middle. This CDR3 is 14 amino acids long. Germline assignment: CDR1 SGHTA and CDR2 FQGNSA. A second PCR, run for roughly 6 to 11 cycles, used a sample-barcoded 5' primer plus a J-beta primer mix. TCRdb independently ran MiXCR on the 5' RACE reads; one entry per CDR3 protein. The table lists some 1.5 million distinct CDR3 sequences, about 45% of them singletons. The source is a woman in her late teens or twenties in good health. Input material: blood. The chain combines TRBV7-2 with TRBJ1-1; maybe TRBD1 (6 bases). In nucleotides, the CDR3 is TGTGCCAGCAGCTCCCAACAGGGACCCACTGAAGCTTTCTTT. Protein: CASSSQQGPTEAFF.